This T cell receptor beta chain came from a study of CD4 T cells in relation to SARS-CoV-2 and coronaviruses. Study in general: PBMCs were cultured with antigen for about eleven days before TCR beta sequencing. No peptide or an HIV-1 Nef peptide pool served as negative control.

The table came from immunoSEQ multiplex PCR; TCRdb's copy has only in-frame clones and leaves some out. Of about 16,000 clones in the sample, about 80% are singletons; the top ten hold 15%. Regarding this clone: The antigen is undetermined.

Before the COVID-19 pandemic, during about 2010-2019, CD4+ T cells were taken from unexposed donors. The cells were cultured for about ten days before CD4+ T cells were isolated. J gave up 0 bases and V 5 bases, and 3 bases lay outside the gene matches. The CDR3 has 16 residues. The germline CDR1 and CDR2 sequences are MNHEY and SMNVEV (reference sequence). Findings and limits, study-wide: In approximately 71% of donors, memory CD4+ clonotypes crossrecognized SARS-CoV-2 and at least one common cold coronavirus spike. Each donor contributed either pre-pandemic or post-infection samples, not both.

The sample comprised CD4+ T cells from PBMCs, cultured in vitro. The TCR originated in a human donor in good health. The chain couples TRBV27 to TRBJ2-6, with 8 positions matching TRBD1. The CDR3 is CASSGDRTSGANVLTF. For the CDR3, the DNA is TGTGCCAGCAGTGGGGACAGGACCTCTGGGGCCAACGTCCTGACTTTC.